Presented here are 26 T cell receptor beta chains from one specimen sequenced in a study of T cell responses to AZD1222 COVID-19 vaccine. Sequencing was performed with immunoSEQ multiplex PCR; in TCRdb, only in-frame clones are kept and a portion is missing. The table has approximately 90,000 clones, about 88% seen once. The sample consisted of peripheral blood, taken on day 0 of AZD1222 vaccination. The receptor source for this set is an adult in good health.

V is TRBV3-1 (or the pseudogene TRBV3-2) and J is TRBJ1-2, with no clear D. The CDR3 has 14 amino acids. Germline V CDR1 and CDR2: LGHDT, YNNKEL (reference sequence). Deletions cut 0 bases from V and 6 bases from J, with 11 bases between. The CDR3 here is CASSQETEWNGYTF. DNA for the CDR3: TGTGCCAGCAGCCAAGAGACGGAATGGAATGGCTACACCTTC.

The J gene is TRBJ2-5, the V gene TRBV5-1, with D perhaps TRBD2 (5 bases). Trimming shortened V by 3 bases and J by 5 bases, and 8 bases separated the two germline ends. The CDR3 loop spans 12 amino acids. Germline V CDR1 and CDR2: SGHRS, YFSETQ. The CDR3 region is CASSYGEETQYF. Written as DNA, the CDR3 is TGCGCCAGCAGCTACGGGGAGGAGACCCAGTACTTC.

This chain links TRBV5-6 with TRBJ1-1; 7 positions match TRBD1. The V and J ends lost 0 bases and 3 bases, in that order; junction bases with no gene match: 5. This CDR3 has 15 amino acids. CDR1 is SGHDT, CDR2 YYEEEE, per germline. The CDR3 is CASSLVGGWDTEAFF. The CDR3 DNA reads TGTGCCAGCAGCTTGGTAGGGGGCTGGGACACTGAAGCTTTCTTT.

The rearrangement joins TRBV11-2 to TRBJ1-3; the match to TRBD1 covers 7 bases. Germline V gene lookup returns CDR1 SGHAT and CDR2 FQNNGV. There are 13 residues in the CDR3. V lost 5 bases to trimming and J lost 2 bases; unmatched junction nucleotides: 0. CDR3 amino acids: CASSTGAGNTIYF. DNA for the CDR3: TGTGCCAGCAGCACAGGGGCTGGAAACACCATATATTTT.

This clone is labeled as medium-sized (0.01 to 0.1%). The V and J genes are TRBV7-9 and TRBJ1-1, with 9 bases fitting TRBD1. The CDR3 is made up of 17 amino acids. CDR1 is SEHNR, CDR2 FQNEAQ, per germline (reference sequence). Unmatched junction bases numbered 16, after V lost 6 bases and J lost 5 bases. The CDR3 nucleotides are TGTGCCAGCAGTTCACCTGGGACAGGGATGATGTGGACTGAAGCTTTCTTT. Protein: CASSSPGTGMMWTEAFF.

The chain uses TRBV9 and TRBJ2-1, with D maybe TRBD1 (6 bases). Germline V lookup: CDR1 SGDLS, CDR2 YYNGEE. Trimming pared 0 bases from V and 8 bases from J, leaving 18 bases between. This CDR3 comprises 16 residues. The CDR3 region is CASSVDSGEGADEQFF. The CDR3 region has the DNA TGTGCCAGCAGCGTAGATTCAGGGGAAGGCGCCGATGAGCAGTTCTTC.

The chain recombines TRBV20-1 with TRBJ2-5; D might be TRBD2 (6 bases). The CDR3 loop spans 12 amino acids. V dropped 3 bases and J dropped 4 bases, with 9 bases sitting between them. The germline V gene has CDR1 DFQATT and CDR2 SNEGSKA (reference sequence). The CDR3 region has the DNA TGCAGTGCTAGTCGGGAGATAGAGACCCAGTACTTC. Translation gives CSASREIETQYF.

The rearrangement links TRBV6-2 or TRBV6-3 to TRBJ1-1; D gene unclear. The length of the CDR3 is 15 residues. Per the germline V gene, CDR1 is MNHEY and CDR2 is SVGEGT. V dropped 2 bases and J dropped 2 bases, with 12 bases sitting between them. CDR3 DNA sequence: TGTGCCAGCAGTTACGCGGTCGAGGGAAACACTGAAGCTTTCTTT. It codes for CASSYAVEGNTEAFF.

This chain joins TRBV3-1 (or the pseudogene TRBV3-2) and TRBJ2-7; 7 nucleotides match TRBD2. The CDR3 runs 16 residues. Germline V gives CDR1 LGHDT, CDR2 YNNKEL (reference sequence). The trim removed 0 bases at V and 5 bases at J, leaving 10 bases unmatched. As DNA, the CDR3 is TGTGCCAGCAGCCAAGAGTATCGGATGGGGAGGGACGAGCAGTACTTC. This sequence encodes CASSQEYRMGRDEQYF.

This clone was recorded a few times. J is TRBJ2-7 and V is TRBV7-8; 7 bases are a match to TRBD1. V was clipped by 4 bases and J by 4 bases; unmatched bases: 7. From germline, CDR1 is SGHVS and CDR2 FQNEAQ. The CDR3 length is 14 residues. The CDR3 region has the DNA TGTGCCAGCAGCTCACAGGGGAACCCTTACGAGCAGTACTTC. Translation gives CASSSQGNPYEQYF. The whole variable domain, remainder taken from reference TRBV7-8 and TRBJ2-7, is GAGVSQSPRYKVAKRGQDVALRCDPISGHVSLFWYQQALGQGPEFLTYFQNEAQLDKSGLPSDRFFAERPEGSVSTLKIQRTQQEDSAVYLCASSSQGNPYEQYFGPGTRLTVT.

V and J are TRBV3-1 (or the pseudogene TRBV3-2) and TRBJ2-1; possible D gene TRBD2, 5 bases. Trimming took 1 base from V and 0 from J, leaving 10 bases between them. The CDR3 is 16 residues long. Germline loops: CDR1 LGHDT, CDR2 YNNKEL (reference sequence). CDR3 bases: TGTGCCAGCAGCCAAGTTTGGGCGGGCTCCTACAATGAGCAGTTCTTC. Its translation is CASSQVWAGSYNEQFF.

Remarks on this clone: At one end the junction does not follow the germline gene, possibly because of a read error. Within the sample, other DNA sequences also encode this same CDR3. V usage is TRBV7-7 and J usage is TRBJ1-5, with unresolved D. The CDR3 spans 11 residues. Per germline, CDR1 SSHAT and CDR2 FNYEAQ (reference sequence). The CDR3 loop is CASSPNQPQHF. The CDR3 DNA follows: TGTGCTAGCAGCCCGAATCAGCCCCAGCATTTT.

Turning to this clone: A read error may account for a junction end that differs from germline. This chain joins TRBV14 and TRBJ1-2; D remains unclear. The CDR3 is 13 residues long. Looked up from germline, CDR1 is SGHDN and CDR2 is FVKESK. CDR3 nucleotide sequence: TGTGCCAGCAGCCAAGAGGCCCTATGGACTGGCTCCTTC. Protein product: CASSQEALWTGSF.

The gene calls are TRBV6-2 or TRBV6-3 and TRBJ2-4, with TRBD1 matching 9 bases. The ends lost 4 bases at V and 2 bases at J; junction bases unmatched: 3. From germline, CDR1 is MNHEY and CDR2 SVGEGT. The CDR3 runs to 15 residues. CDR3 loop: CASSSDRGTKNIQYF. The CDR3 DNA follows: TGTGCCAGCAGTTCGGACAGGGGAACCAAAAACATTCAGTACTTC.

This chain joins TRBV12-3 or TRBV12-4 and TRBJ2-5; D is ambiguous. CDR3 length: 13 amino acids. Trimming left V 7 bases short and J 5 bases short, with 14 bases between. The CDR3 sequence: CASILALGETQYF. DNA for the CDR3: TGTGCCAGCATTCTTGCCCTGGGTGAGACCCAGTACTTC.

This sequence joins TRBV29-1 and TRBJ1-1, with 8 bases identical to TRBD1. The CDR3 covers 14 residues. Germline CDR1 SQVTM, CDR2 ANQGSEA. The V and J ends lost 3 bases and 4 bases, in that order; junction bases with no gene match: 7. As DNA, the CDR3 is TGCAGCGTTGAGGGCAGGGGGCGTTTCACTGAAGCTTTCTTT. This codes for CSVEGRGRFTEAFF.

This clone was seen once. The gene calls are TRBV2 and TRBJ2-7; no clear D gene. Deletions cut 3 bases from V and 7 bases from J, with 13 bases between. The CDR3 covers 13 residues. CDR1 and CDR2 (germline): SNHLY, FYNNEI. The CDR3 region is CASSEVVSREQYF. The CDR3 DNA sequence: TGTGCCAGCAGTGAGGTGGTCTCGAGGGAGCAGTACTTC.

The chain carries TRBV6-5 and TRBJ1-2; D is ambiguous. This CDR3 region has 14 residues. V lost 8 bases to trimming and J lost 0 bases, with 13 bases between them. Germline assignment: CDR1 MNHEY and CDR2 SVGAGI. The CDR3 sequence: CASRSTGANYGYTF. CDR3 nucleotide sequence: TGTGCCAGCCGATCGACTGGGGCTAACTATGGCTACACCTTC.

This chain uses TRBV6-6 with TRBJ1-3; D is unresolved. CDR1 and CDR2 (germline): MNHNY, SVGAGI (reference sequence). The germline V and J ends were trimmed by 6 bases and 16 bases, with 13 bases remaining between them. This CDR3 comprises 10 residues. The CDR3 protein is CASRKGSLYF. The CDR3 DNA reads as TGTGCCAGCAGGAAGGGCAGTCTTTATTTT.

The table lists this clone with a few counts. This chain connects TRBV5-6 to TRBJ1-6; a possible D gene is TRBD1 (6 bases). The CDR3 is 16 amino acids. Germline-derived CDR1 and CDR2 are SGHDT and YYEEEE. The ends were cut back, 2 bases at V and 10 bases at J, with 19 bases in the middle. This CDR3 reads CASSLPGHGGESPLHF. The CDR3, as DNA: TGTGCCAGCAGCTTACCGGGACACGGCGGGGAATCACCCCTCCACTTT.

This sequence joins TRBV28 and TRBJ1-4; D uncertain. The CDR3 extends over 11 amino acids. Germline CDR1 reads MDHEN; CDR2 reads SYDVKM. In DNA form, the CDR3 reads TGTGCATCCCGTTTCCTAGAAAAACTGTTTTTT. It translates to CASRFLEKLFF. Based on the CDR3 plus reference TRBV28 and TRBJ1-4, the full variable domain is DVKVTQSSRYLVKRTGEKVFLECVQDMDHENMFWYRQDPGLGLRLIYFSYDVKMKEKGDIPEGYSVSREKKERFSLILESASTNQTSMYLCASRFLEKLFFGSGTQLSVL.

This chain connects TRBV30 to TRBJ2-1; TRBD2 might be the D (6 bases). CDR3 length: 14 residues. Germline assignment: CDR1 GTSNPN and CDR2 SVGIG (reference sequence). V was trimmed by 8 bases and J by 0 bases, leaving 14 bases between them. The CDR3 nucleotides read TGTGCCAGCACGGCCGGGAGCTCCTACAATGAGCAGTTCTTC. As protein: CASTAGSSYNEQFF. The complete variable domain, with remaining parts taken from reference TRBV30 and TRBJ2-1, reads SQTIHQWPATLVQPVGSPLSLECTVEGTSNPNLYWYRQAAGRGLQLLFYSVGIGQISSEVPQNLSASRPQDRQFILSSKKLLLSDSGFYLCASTAGSSYNEQFFGPGTRLTVL.

The rearrangement links TRBV28 to TRBJ1-6; a weak D match, TRBD1 (5 bases). CDR1 MDHEN and CDR2 SYDVKM come from the germline V gene. Trimming shortened V by 4 bases and J by 5 bases, and 12 bases separated the two germline ends. The CDR3 consists of 15 residues. The CDR3 reads CASSYPGRDNSPLHF. The CDR3 bases are TGTGCCAGCAGTTACCCGGGACGGGATAATTCACCCCTCCACTTT.

V gene TRBV5-1 combines with J gene TRBJ2-5; D gene ambiguous. V was pared by 0 bases and J by 4 bases, with 10 bases between. This CDR3 has 14 residues. Germline values: CDR1 SGHRS, CDR2 YFSETQ. CDR3 sequence reads: CASSLVGLGETQYF. Here the CDR3 DNA reads TGCGCCAGCAGCTTGGTCGGATTGGGAGAGACCCAGTACTTC.

V usage is TRBV29-1 and J usage is TRBJ2-3; D ambiguous. Per the germline V gene, CDR1 is SQVTM and CDR2 is ANQGSEA. Trimming removed 7 bases from V and 6 bases from J, with 8 bases in between. This CDR3 region has 10 residues. The CDR3 reads CSADVDTQYF. DNA of the CDR3: TGCAGCGCCGACGTGGATACGCAGTATTTT.

The gene calls are TRBV7-3 and TRBJ2-1; D not certain. Germline V gives CDR1 SGHTA, CDR2 FQGTGA. The CDR3 has 11 amino acids. V lost 5 bases and J lost 7, with 6 bases in between. The CDR3 bases are TGTGCCAGCAGCCCCGGTAATGAGCAGTTCTTC. Translated, it gives CASSPGNEQFF.